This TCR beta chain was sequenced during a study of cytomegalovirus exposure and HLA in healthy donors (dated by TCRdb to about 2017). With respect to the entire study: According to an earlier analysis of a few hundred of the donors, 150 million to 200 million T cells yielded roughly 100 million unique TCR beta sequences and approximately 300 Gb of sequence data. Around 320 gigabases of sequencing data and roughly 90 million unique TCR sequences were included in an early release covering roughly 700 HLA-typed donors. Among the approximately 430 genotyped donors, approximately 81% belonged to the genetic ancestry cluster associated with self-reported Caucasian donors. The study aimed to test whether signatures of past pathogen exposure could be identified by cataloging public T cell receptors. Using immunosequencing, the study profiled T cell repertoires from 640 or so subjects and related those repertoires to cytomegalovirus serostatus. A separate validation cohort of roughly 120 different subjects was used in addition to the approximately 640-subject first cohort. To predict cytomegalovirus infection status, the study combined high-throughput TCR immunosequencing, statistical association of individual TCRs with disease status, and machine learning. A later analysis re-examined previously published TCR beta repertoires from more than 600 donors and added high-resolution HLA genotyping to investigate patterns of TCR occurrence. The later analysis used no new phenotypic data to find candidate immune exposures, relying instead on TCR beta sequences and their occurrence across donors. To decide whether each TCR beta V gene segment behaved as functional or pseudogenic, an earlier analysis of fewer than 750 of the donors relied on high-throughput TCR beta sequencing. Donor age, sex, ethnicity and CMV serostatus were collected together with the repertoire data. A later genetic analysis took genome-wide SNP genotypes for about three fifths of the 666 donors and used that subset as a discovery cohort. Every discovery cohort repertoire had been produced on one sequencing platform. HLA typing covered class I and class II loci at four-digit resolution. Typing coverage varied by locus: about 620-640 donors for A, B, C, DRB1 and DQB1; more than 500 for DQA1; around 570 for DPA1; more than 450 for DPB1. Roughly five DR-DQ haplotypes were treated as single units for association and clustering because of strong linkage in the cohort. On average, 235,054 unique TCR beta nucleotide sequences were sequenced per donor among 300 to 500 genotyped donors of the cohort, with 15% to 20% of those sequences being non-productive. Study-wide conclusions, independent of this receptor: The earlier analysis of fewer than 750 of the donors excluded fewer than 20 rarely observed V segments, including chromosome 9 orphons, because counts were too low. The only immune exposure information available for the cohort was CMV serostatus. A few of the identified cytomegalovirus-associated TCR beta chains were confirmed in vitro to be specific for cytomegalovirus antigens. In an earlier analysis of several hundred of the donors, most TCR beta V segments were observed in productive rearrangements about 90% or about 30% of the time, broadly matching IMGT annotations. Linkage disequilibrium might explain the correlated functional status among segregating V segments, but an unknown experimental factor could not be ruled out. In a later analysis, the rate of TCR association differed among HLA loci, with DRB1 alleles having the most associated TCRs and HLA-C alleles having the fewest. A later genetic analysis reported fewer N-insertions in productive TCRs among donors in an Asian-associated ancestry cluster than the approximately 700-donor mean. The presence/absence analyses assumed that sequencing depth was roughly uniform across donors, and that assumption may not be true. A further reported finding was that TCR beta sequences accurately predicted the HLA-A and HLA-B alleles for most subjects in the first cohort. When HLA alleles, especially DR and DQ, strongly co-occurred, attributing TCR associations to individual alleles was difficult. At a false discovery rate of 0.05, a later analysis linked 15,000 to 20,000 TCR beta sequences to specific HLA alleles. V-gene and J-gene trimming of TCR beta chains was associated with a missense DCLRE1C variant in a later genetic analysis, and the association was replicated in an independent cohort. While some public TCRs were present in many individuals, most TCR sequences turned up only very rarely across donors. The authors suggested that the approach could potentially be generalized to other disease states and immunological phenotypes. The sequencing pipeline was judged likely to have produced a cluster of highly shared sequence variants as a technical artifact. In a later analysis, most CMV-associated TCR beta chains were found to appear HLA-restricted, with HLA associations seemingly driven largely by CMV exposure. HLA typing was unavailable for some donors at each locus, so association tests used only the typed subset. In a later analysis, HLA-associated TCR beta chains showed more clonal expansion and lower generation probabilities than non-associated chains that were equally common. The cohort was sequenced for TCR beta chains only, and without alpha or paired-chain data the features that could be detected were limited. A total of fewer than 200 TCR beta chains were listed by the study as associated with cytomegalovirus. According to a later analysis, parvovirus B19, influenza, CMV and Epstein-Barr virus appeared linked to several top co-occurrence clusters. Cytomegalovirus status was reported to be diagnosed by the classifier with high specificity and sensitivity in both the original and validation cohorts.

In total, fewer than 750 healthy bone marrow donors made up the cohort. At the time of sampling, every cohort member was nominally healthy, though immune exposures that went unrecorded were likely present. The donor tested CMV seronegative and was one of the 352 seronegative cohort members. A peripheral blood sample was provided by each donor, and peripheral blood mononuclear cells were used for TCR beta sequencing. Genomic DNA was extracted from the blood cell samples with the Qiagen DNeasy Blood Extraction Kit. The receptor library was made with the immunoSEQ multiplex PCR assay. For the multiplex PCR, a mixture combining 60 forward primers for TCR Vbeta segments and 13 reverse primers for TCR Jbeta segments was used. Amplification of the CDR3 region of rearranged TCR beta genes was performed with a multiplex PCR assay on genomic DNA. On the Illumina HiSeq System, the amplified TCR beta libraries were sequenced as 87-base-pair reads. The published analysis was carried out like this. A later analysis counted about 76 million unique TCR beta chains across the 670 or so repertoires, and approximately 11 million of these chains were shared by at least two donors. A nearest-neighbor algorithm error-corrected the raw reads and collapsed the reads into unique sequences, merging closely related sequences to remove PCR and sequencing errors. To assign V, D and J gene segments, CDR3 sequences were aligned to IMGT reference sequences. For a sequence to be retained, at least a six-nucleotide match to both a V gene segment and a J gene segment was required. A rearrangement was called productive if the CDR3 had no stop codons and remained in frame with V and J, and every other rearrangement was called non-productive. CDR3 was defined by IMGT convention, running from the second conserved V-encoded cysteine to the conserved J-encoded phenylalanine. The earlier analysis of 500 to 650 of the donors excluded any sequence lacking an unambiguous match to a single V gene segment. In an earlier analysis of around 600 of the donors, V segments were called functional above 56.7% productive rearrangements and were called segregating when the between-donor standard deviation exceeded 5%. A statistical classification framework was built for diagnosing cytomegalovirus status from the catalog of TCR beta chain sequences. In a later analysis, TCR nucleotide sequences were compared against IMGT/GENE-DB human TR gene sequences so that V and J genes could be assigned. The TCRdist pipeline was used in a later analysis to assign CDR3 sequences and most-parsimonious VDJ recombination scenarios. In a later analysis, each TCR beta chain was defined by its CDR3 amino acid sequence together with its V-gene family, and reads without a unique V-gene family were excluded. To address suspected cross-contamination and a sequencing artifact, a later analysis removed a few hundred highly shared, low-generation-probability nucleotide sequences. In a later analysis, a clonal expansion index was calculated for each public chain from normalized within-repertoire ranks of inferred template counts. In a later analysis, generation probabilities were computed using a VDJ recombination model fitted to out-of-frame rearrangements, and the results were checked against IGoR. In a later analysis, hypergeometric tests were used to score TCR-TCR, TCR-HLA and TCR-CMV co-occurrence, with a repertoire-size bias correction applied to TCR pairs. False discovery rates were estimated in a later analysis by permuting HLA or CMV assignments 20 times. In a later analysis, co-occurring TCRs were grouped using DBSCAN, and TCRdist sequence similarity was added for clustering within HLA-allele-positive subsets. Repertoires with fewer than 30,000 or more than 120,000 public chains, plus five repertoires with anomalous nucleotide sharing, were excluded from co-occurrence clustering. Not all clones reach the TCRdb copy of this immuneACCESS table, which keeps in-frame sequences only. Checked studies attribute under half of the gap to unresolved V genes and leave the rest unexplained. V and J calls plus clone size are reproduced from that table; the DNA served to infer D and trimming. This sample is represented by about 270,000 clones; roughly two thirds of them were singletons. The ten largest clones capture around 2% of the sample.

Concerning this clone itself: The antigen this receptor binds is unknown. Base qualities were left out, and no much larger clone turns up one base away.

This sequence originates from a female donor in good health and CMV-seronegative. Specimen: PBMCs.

In nucleotide form, the sequence is TGTGCCAGCAGCGTAGATGCCGGACAGGGGGAGCAGTACTTC. This translates into CASSVDAGQGEQYF. Here the chain combines TRBV9 and TRBJ2-7, and 9 junction bases match TRBD1. Its CDR3 holds 14 amino acids, cysteine through phenylalanine. The entry retains the CDR3 DNA only, 42 bases that are in frame from base 1. V is trimmed back by 0 bases and J by 7 bases, and the junction contains 5 bases that no gene match accounts for. The germline V gene supplies CDR1 SGDLS and CDR2 YYNGEE.